The 9 T cell receptor beta chains in this list originate from one sample, sequenced in a study of blood T cells in healthy people across ages. Together with a sample-barcoded 5' primer, a J-beta primer mix was included in a second PCR lasting roughly 6 to 12 cycles. TCRdb passed the 5' RACE reads through MiXCR, listing each CDR3 protein once. The table lists 800,000 to 1,300,000 distinct CDR3 sequences, under 30% of them singletons, with 0.75% in the top ten. The same sample was also studied in work on T cells of mothers and their children.

Material: blood. Source of these receptors: a girl aged 2 to 9 in good health.

The chain is built from TRBV9 and TRBJ2-4; D may match TRBD1 or TRBD2 (5 bases each). Trimming pared 2 bases from V and 9 bases from J, leaving 18 bases between. The germline V gene encodes CDR1 SGDLS and CDR2 YYNGEE. This CDR3 is built from 15 residues. The CDR3 region is CASSVTGAVGSIQYF. The DNA of the CDR3 is TGTGCCAGCAGCGTTACCGGGGCCGTGGGGTCCATTCAGTACTTC.

This clonotype has just a few counts. The rearrangement joins TRBV7-8 to TRBJ1-4, with D unclear. V dropped 1 base and J dropped 13 bases, with 13 bases sitting between them. The CDR3 has 13 residues. The germline gives CDR1 SGHVS, CDR2 FQNEAQ. This chain's CDR3 is CASSLGVGFRLFF. The CDR3 DNA reads as TGTGCCAGCAGCTTAGGTGTGGGATTTAGACTGTTTTTT.

This chain joins TRBV6-5 and TRBJ2-7; D uncertain. Deletions cut 6 bases from V and 1 base from J, with 10 bases between. This CDR3 contains 13 residues. Germline V gives CDR1 MNHEY, CDR2 SVGAGI. CDR3 in DNA: TGTGCCAGCAGACTTACAGAGTCCTACGAGCAGTACTTC. Its protein product is CASRLTESYEQYF.

This clonotype appeared a few times. The rearrangement uses TRBV28 and TRBJ2-5; D gene ambiguous. The J call may be incorrect, as the DNA end agrees better with TRBJ2-7. In germline, CDR1 is MDHEN, CDR2 SYDVKM. This CDR3 has 14 residues. In nucleotides, the CDR3 is TGTGCCAGCAGTTTAGTTGGGTGGGAAGACGAGCAGTACTTC. It specifies CASSLVGWEDEQYF.

J is TRBJ2-5 and V is TRBV7-2; TRBD2 matches at 7 bases. Trimming removed 5 bases from V and 0 bases from J; junction bases left unmatched: 12. This CDR3 is built from 17 residues. The germline V gene encodes CDR1 SGHTA and CDR2 FQGNSA. CDR3 DNA sequence: TGTGCCAGCAGCGAAATCCGGGACTACTTGTACCAAGAGACCCAGTACTTC. Residues: CASSEIRDYLYQETQYF.

CDR3 sequence reads: CASRGGIVSYNEQFF. The CDR3 nucleotides are TGTGCCAGCAGAGGGGGGATTGTGTCCTACAATGAGCAGTTCTTC. The V call is TRBV28, the J call TRBJ2-1; either TRBD1 or TRBD2 may supply D (6 bases each). Trimming shortened V by 6 bases and J by 1 base, and 13 bases separated the two germline ends. The CDR3 spans 15 residues. From germline, CDR1 is MDHEN and CDR2 SYDVKM.

This clonotype has only a few counts. The chain couples TRBV6-5 to TRBJ2-4; 9 bases are a match to TRBD1. Germline CDR1 reads MNHEY; CDR2 reads SVGAGI. V lost 4 bases, J lost 11 bases, and 9 bases stayed unmatched. This CDR3 is 14 amino acids long. For the CDR3, the DNA is TGTGCCAGCAGTTCACCGGGACAGGGAGTTTTTCAGTACTTC. Residues: CASSSPGQGVFQYF.

V usage is TRBV5-1 and J usage is TRBJ2-1, with 8 bases identical to TRBD1. The V gene's germline CDR1 is SGHRS and CDR2 YFSETQ. The CDR3 spans 17 residues. The V and J ends lost 0 bases and 2 bases, in that order; junction bases with no gene match: 7. As DNA, the CDR3 is TGCGCCAGCAGCTTGGGCTTGGGGACAGGCCCCTACAATGAGCAGTTCTTC. Protein: CASSLGLGTGPYNEQFF.

V is TRBV27 and J is TRBJ2-2; D unresolved. The germline gives CDR1 MNHEY, CDR2 SMNVEV (reference sequence). The length of the CDR3 is 14 residues. Trimming left V 2 bases short and J 2 bases short, with 6 bases between. The DNA for the CDR3 is TGTGCCAGCAGTTTAAGGCCTAACACCGGGGAGCTGTTTTTT. Its translation: CASSLRPNTGELFF.